These 21 T cell receptor beta chains were all obtained from the same sample, sequenced in a study of blood T cell repertoires in COVID-19. Libraries were prepared by immunoSEQ multiplex PCR; TCRdb keeps only in-frame clonotypes and omits some of them. The sample consists of approximately 200,000 clones, 85% to 90% of them appearing once. Specimen: PBMCs or T cells enriched from blood (not recorded which). The source is a woman aged 18-35 years in a cohort exposed to, infected with or recovered from COVID-19 (not recorded which).

CDR3 region: CASSLEGLVRVDGELFF. CDR3 coding DNA: TGTGCCAGCAGCTTAGAAGGACTAGTAAGGGTGGACGGGGAGCTGTTTTTT. V usage is TRBV7-9 and J usage is TRBJ2-2; 7 bases fit TRBD2. The ends lost 1 base at V and 7 bases at J; junction bases unmatched: 12. Per germline, CDR1 SEHNR and CDR2 FQNEAQ (reference sequence). This CDR3 is 17 amino acids long.

The V gene is TRBV2, the J gene TRBJ2-3; 8 bases line up with TRBD1. J gave up 4 bases and V 4 bases, and 4 bases lay outside the gene matches. Germline CDR1 reads SNHLY; CDR2 reads FYNNEI. The CDR3 is made up of 14 amino acids. CDR3 sequence: CASSVLQGADTQYF. CDR3 DNA: TGTGCCAGCAGTGTTTTACAGGGGGCAGATACGCAGTATTTT.

This clone was picked up a small number of times. The chain joins TRBV3-1 (or the pseudogene TRBV3-2) to TRBJ2-3; 9 bases line up with TRBD2. Trimming at V came to 1 base and at J to 2 bases, leaving 4 bases not matched to a gene. Germline V gene data show CDR1 as LGHDT and CDR2 as YNNKEL (reference sequence). The length of the CDR3 is 16 residues. In DNA, the CDR3 is TGTGCCAGCAGCCAAGGGGCGGGGGGGTACACAGATACGCAGTATTTT. Translation: CASSQGAGGYTDTQYF.

Here the CDR3 reads CASRVAGGANVLTF. CDR3 in DNA: TGTGCCAGCAGAGTAGCGGGGGGGGCCAACGTCCTGACTTTC. The chain uses TRBV2 and TRBJ2-6, with 8 bases identical to TRBD2. This CDR3 comprises 14 residues. Germline CDR1 and CDR2: SNHLY and FYNNEI. V dropped 6 bases and J dropped 4; count of bases not matched to a gene: 2.

This chain joins TRBV29-1 and TRBJ2-7; a weak D match, TRBD1 (6 bases). V was cut by 7 bases and J by 0 bases, with 13 bases left in between. The CDR3 consists of 13 residues. Germline assignment: CDR1 SQVTM and CDR2 ANQGSEA. CDR3 residues: CSAQGLDSYEQYF. CDR3 nucleotides: TGCAGCGCACAGGGTCTAGACTCCTACGAGCAGTACTTC.

The chain carries TRBV30 and TRBJ1-4; D uncertain. The V end was cut by 4 bases, the J end by 8 bases, with 14 bases between. Germline CDR1 reads GTSNPN; CDR2 reads SVGIG (reference sequence). This CDR3 has 13 amino acids. Written as DNA, the CDR3 is TGTGCCTGGAACCGGGATATCGGAGAAAAACTGTTTTTT. It encodes CAWNRDIGEKLFF.

V usage is TRBV29-1 and J usage is TRBJ1-2, with 9 bases that match TRBD1. Germline V gives CDR1 SQVTM, CDR2 ANQGSEA. J lost 8 bases, V lost 6 bases, and 10 bases had no gene match. CDR3 length equals 13 residues. The CDR3 bases are TGCAGCGTCCCGTCCCGGACAGGGGAGGGCTACACCTTC. Amino acids: CSVPSRTGEGYTF.

The rearrangement links TRBV11-2 to TRBJ2-7; no clear D. The CDR3 runs 15 residues. The V gene lost 1 base and the J gene lost 2 bases, with 12 bases spanning the gap. Germline CDR1 reads SGHAT; CDR2 reads FQNNGV. The CDR3 nucleotides read TGTGCCAGCAGCTTAGGAGCCGGTAACCCCTACGAGCAGTACTTC. It specifies CASSLGAGNPYEQYF.

J is TRBJ1-1 and V is TRBV28; D is perhaps TRBD1 (6 bases). Trimming shortened V by 8 bases and J by 1 base, and 20 bases separated the two germline ends. This CDR3 spans 16 amino acids. The germline V gene encodes CDR1 MDHEN and CDR2 SYDVKM. The CDR3: CASPPPGQLSNTEAFF. CDR3 coding DNA: TGTGCCAGCCCTCCCCCGGGACAACTATCGAACACTGAAGCTTTCTTT.

The J gene is TRBJ2-3, the V gene TRBV5-1; 8 bases line up with TRBD2. The germline CDR1 and CDR2 sequences are SGHRS and YFSETQ. Unmatched junction bases numbered 13, after V lost 3 bases and J lost 1 base. The CDR3 has 18 amino acids. CDR3 nucleotides: TGCGCCAGCAGCTCTGGGGGCGGGGGGCCTCCAGGCACAGATACGCAGTATTTT. The encoded protein is CASSSGGGGPPGTDTQYF.

This clone was detected once. The CDR3, as DNA: TGTGCCAGCAGTTACTCAGAGTGGTCTAATTCACCCCTCCACTTT. It yields the protein CASSYSEWSNSPLHF. The genes are TRBV6-5 and TRBJ1-6; D not certain. V was pared by 0 bases and J by 6 bases, with 9 bases between. The CDR3 spans 15 residues. CDR1 is MNHEY and CDR2 is SVGAGI in the germline V gene.

The rearrangement links TRBV7-9 to TRBJ2-6; unclear D gene. The V end was cut by 6 bases, the J end by 0 bases, with 6 bases between. The CDR3 is 14 residues long. Germline V gene data show CDR1 as SEHNR and CDR2 as FQNEAQ (reference sequence). CDR3 sequence (DNA): TGTGCCAGCAGTTCCAGCTCTGGGGCCAACGTCCTGACTTTC. Residues: CASSSSSGANVLTF.

The rearrangement links TRBV28 to TRBJ1-1, with D unclear. The germline V gene has CDR1 MDHEN and CDR2 SYDVKM. V lost 5 bases and J 0 bases, leaving 7 bases between the germline ends. This CDR3 comprises 13 residues. CDR3 region: CASSRLLNTEAFF. For the CDR3, the DNA is TGTGCCAGCAGTCGTCTCCTGAACACTGAAGCTTTCTTT.

The V call is TRBV5-1, the J call TRBJ1-1; D call uncertain. CDR1 and CDR2 from the germline V gene are SGHRS and YFSETQ. This CDR3 has 14 amino acids. Trimming cost V 0 bases and J 2 bases, with 8 bases left between them. The CDR3 loop reads CASSLAVINTEAFF. CDR3 bases: TGCGCCAGCAGCTTGGCGGTAATTAACACTGAAGCTTTCTTT.

The chain combines TRBV5-4 with TRBJ2-7, with 7 bases that match TRBD2. The length of the CDR3 is 17 residues. The germline gives CDR1 SGHNT, CDR2 YYREEE (reference sequence). V lost 4 bases to trimming and J lost 5 bases; unmatched junction nucleotides: 18. The CDR3 here is CASSATLTSNNPNEQYF. For the CDR3, the DNA is TGTGCCAGCAGCGCCACCCTGACTAGCAATAATCCCAACGAGCAGTACTTC. Full variable domain (outside the CDR3, taken from reference TRBV5-4 and TRBJ2-7): ETGVTQSPTHLIKTRGQQVTLRCSSQSGHNTVSWYQQALGQGPQFIFQYYREEENGRGNFPPRFSGLQFPNYSSELNVNALELDDSALYLCASSATLTSNNPNEQYFGPGTRLTVT.

The chain combines TRBV11-1 with TRBJ1-3; weak D call: TRBD1 (5 bases). V lost 6 bases, J lost 3 bases, and 9 bases lay in between. This CDR3 is 13 amino acids long. Germline CDR1 and CDR2: SGHAT and FQDESV (reference sequence). CDR3 DNA: TGTGCCAGCAGTTCAGACAGTGGAAACACCATATATTTT. It translates to CASSSDSGNTIYF.

The rearrangement links TRBV5-1 to TRBJ1-1; TRBD1 aligns across 7 bases. The CDR3 loop spans 13 amino acids. With 4 bases clipped from V and 3 bases from J, the junction kept 3 bases outside the gene matches. The germline V gene has CDR1 SGHRS and CDR2 YFSETQ. Here the CDR3 reads CASSAGQHTEAFF. Here the CDR3 DNA reads TGCGCCAGCAGCGCGGGACAGCACACTGAAGCTTTCTTT.

The chain links TRBV5-6 to TRBJ2-2, with a possible D match to TRBD2 (6 bases). The length of the CDR3 is 18 residues. V was clipped by 0 bases and J by 1 base, with 16 bases between them. Germline CDR1 SGHDT, CDR2 YYEEEE. CDR3 sequence: CASSLAVLRGMNTGELFF. The CDR3 coding sequence is TGTGCCAGCAGCTTGGCCGTCTTGCGGGGCATGAACACCGGGGAGCTGTTTTTT.

The chain joins TRBV7-9 to TRBJ1-4, with TRBD1 matching 7 bases. Per germline, CDR1 SEHNR and CDR2 FQNEAQ (reference sequence). V lost 0 bases to trimming and J lost 4 bases; unmatched junction nucleotides: 5. The CDR3 consists of 16 residues. CDR3 sequence (DNA): TGTGCCAGCAGCTTAGCCCCAGGGGGAGTTAATGAAAAACTGTTTTTT. Residues: CASSLAPGGVNEKLFF.

The chain uses TRBV6-5 and TRBJ1-3; D unresolved. The CDR3 is 14 amino acids. Germline CDR1 reads MNHEY; CDR2 reads SVGAGI. The V and J ends lost 7 bases and 2 bases respectively, with 12 bases between them. CDR3 protein: CASTHGVTGNTIYF. The CDR3 nucleotides are TGTGCCAGCACCCACGGGGTTACTGGAAACACCATATATTTT.

The chain is built from TRBV14 and TRBJ2-1; D is perhaps TRBD2 (5 bases). Deletions cut 4 bases from V and 0 bases from J, with 10 bases between. CDR1 and CDR2 (germline): SGHDN, FVKESK. This CDR3 is 15 amino acids long. CDR3 bases: TGTGCCAGCAGCCCCCTTGCGGGCTCCTACAATGAGCAGTTCTTC. Translated, it gives CASSPLAGSYNEQFF.